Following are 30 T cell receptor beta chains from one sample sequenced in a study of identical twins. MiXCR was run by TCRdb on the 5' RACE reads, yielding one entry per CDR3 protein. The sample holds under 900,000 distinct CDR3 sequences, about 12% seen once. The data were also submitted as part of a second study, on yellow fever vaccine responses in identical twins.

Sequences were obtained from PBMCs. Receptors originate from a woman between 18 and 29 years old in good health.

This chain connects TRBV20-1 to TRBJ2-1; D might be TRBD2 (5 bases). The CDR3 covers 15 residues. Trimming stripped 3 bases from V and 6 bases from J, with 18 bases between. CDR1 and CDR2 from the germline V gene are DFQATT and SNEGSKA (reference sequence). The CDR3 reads CSARVSVTLSNEQFF. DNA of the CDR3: TGCAGTGCTAGGGTTAGCGTAACCCTCTCCAATGAGCAGTTCTTC.

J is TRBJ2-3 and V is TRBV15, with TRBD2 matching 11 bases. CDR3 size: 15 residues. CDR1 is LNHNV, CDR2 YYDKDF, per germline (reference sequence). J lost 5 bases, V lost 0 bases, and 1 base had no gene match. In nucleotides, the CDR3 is TGTGCCACCAGCAGAGAACTAGCGGGGGTAGATACGCAGTATTTT. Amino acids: CATSRELAGVDTQYF.

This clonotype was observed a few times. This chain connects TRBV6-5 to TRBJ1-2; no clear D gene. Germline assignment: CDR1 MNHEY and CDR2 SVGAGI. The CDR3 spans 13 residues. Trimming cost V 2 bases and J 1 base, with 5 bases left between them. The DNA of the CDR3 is TGTGCCAGCAGTTACACCAGTAACTATGGCTACACCTTC. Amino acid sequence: CASSYTSNYGYTF.

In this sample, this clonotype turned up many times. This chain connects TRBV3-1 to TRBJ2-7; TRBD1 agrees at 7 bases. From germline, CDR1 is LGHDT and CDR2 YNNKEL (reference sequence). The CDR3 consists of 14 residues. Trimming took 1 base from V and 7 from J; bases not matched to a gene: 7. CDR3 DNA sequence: TGTGCCAGCAGCCAAGGACAGGGTATAGGGGAGCAGTACTTC. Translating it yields CASSQGQGIGEQYF.

The CDR3 sequence: CSVEESHRNTEAFF. The CDR3 DNA reads TGCAGCGTTGAAGAGTCCCACCGGAACACTGAAGCTTTCTTT. The J gene is TRBJ1-1, the V gene TRBV29-1; D is unclear. The V gene lost 0 bases and the J gene lost 1 base, with 9 bases spanning the gap. Per germline, CDR1 SQVTM and CDR2 ANQGSEA. The CDR3 extends over 14 amino acids.

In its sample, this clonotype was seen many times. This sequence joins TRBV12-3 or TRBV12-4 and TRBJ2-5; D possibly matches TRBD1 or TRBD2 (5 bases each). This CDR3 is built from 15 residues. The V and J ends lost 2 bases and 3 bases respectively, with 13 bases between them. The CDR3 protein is CASSLKVGAKETQYF. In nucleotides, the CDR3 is TGTGCCAGCAGTTTAAAGGTCGGGGCAAAAGAGACCCAGTACTTC.

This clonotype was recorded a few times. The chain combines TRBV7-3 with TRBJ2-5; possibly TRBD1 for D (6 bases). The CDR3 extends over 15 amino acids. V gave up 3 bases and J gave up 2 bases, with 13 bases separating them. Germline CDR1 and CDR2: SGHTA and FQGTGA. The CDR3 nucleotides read TGTGCCAGCAGCTTCACAGGGACCCCACAAGAGACCCAGTACTTC. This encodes CASSFTGTPQETQYF. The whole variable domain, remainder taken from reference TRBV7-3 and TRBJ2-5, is GAGVSQTPSNKVTEKGKYVELRCDPISGHTALYWYRQSLGQGPEFLIYFQGTGAADDSGLPNDRFFAVRPEGSVSTLKIQRTERGDSAVYLCASSFTGTPQETQYFGPGTRLLVL.

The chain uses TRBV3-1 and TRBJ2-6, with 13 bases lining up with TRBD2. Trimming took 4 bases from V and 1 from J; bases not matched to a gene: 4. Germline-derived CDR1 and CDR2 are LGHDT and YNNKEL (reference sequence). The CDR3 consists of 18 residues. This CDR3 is CASSRGTSGMSGANVLTF. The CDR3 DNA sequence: TGTGCCAGCAGCCGCGGGACTAGCGGGATGTCTGGGGCCAACGTCCTGACTTTC.

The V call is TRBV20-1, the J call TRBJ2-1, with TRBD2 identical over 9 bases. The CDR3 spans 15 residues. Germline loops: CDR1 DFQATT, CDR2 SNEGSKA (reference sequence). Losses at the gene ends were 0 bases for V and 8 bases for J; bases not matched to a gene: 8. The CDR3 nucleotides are TGCAGTGCTAGAGATCTCGCGGGAGGGCCGTATGAGCAGTTCTTC. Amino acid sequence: CSARDLAGGPYEQFF.

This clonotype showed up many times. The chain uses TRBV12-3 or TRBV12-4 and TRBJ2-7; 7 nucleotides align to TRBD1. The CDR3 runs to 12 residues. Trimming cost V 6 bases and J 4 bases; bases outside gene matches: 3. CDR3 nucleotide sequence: TGTGCCAGCAGGGAGACAGGGTACGAGCAGTACTTC. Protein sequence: CASRETGYEQYF.

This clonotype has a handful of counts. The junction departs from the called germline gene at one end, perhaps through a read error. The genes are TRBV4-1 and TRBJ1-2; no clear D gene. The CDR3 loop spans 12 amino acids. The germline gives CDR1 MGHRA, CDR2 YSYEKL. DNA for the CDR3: TGCGCCAGCAACCAAGATAACTATGGCTACACCTTC. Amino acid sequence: CASNQDNYGYTF.

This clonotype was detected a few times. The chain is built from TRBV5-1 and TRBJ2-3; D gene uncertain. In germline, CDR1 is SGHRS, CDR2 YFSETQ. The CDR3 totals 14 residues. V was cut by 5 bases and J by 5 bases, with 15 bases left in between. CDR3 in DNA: TGCGCCAGCAGGTGGGGTTCCCGCGTAGATACGCAGTATTTT. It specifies CASRWGSRVDTQYF.

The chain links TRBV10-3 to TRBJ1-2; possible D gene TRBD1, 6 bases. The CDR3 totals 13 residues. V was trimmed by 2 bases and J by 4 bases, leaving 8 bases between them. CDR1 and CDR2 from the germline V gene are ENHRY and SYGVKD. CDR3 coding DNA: TGTGCCATCAGTGAGGACAGGAGCTATGGCTACACCTTC. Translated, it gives CAISEDRSYGYTF.

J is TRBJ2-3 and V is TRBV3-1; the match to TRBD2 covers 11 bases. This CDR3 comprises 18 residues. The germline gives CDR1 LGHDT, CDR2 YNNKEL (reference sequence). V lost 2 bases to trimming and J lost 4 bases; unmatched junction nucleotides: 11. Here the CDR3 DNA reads TGTGCCAGCAGCCAAACCCGACTAGCGGGACTTCTCCCAGATACGCAGTATTTT. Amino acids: CASSQTRLAGLLPDTQYF.

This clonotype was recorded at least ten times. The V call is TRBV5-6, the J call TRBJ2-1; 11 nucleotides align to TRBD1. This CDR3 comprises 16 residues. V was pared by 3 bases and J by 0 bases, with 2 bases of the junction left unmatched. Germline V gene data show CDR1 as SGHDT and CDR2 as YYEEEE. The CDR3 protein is CASSSGTGGSYNEQFF. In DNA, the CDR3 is TGTGCCAGCAGCTCTGGGACAGGGGGCTCCTACAATGAGCAGTTCTTC.

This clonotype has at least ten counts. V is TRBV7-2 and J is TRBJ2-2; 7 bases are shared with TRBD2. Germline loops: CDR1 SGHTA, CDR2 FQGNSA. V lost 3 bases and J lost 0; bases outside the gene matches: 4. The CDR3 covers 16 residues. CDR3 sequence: CASSFGGRANTGELFF. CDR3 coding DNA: TGTGCCAGCAGCTTTGGCGGGAGAGCGAACACCGGGGAGCTGTTTTTT.

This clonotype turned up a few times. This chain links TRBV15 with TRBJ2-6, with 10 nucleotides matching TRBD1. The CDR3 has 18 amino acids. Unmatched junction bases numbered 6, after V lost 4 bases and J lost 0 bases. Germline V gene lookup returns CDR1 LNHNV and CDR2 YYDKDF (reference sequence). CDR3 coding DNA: TGTGCCACCAGCACCCGGGACAGGGGATACTCTGGGGCCAACGTCCTGACTTTC. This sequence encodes CATSTRDRGYSGANVLTF.

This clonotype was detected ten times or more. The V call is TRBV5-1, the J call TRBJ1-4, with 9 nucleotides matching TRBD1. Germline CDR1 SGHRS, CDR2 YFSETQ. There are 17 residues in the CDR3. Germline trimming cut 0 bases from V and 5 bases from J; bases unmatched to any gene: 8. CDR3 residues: CASSLAPPGTGNEKLFF. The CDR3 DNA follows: TGCGCCAGCAGCTTGGCCCCCCCCGGGACAGGGAATGAAAAACTGTTTTTT.

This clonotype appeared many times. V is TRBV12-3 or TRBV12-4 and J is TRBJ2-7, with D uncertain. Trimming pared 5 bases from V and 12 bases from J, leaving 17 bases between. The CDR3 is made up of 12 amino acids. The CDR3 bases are TGTGCCAGCAGTCCCCTACCGATCCGTAGGTACGTC. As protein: CASSPLPIRRYV.

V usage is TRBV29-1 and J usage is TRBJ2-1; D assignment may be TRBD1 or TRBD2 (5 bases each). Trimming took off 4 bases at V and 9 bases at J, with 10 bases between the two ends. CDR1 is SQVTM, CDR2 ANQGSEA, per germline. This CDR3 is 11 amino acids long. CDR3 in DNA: TGCAGCGTTGGGGGGAGACGTGAGCAGTTCTTC. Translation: CSVGGRREQFF.

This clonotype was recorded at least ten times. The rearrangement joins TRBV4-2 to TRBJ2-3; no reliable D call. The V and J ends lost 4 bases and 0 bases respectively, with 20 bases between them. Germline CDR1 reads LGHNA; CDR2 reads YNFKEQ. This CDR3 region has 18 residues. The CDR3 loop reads CASSLGSVSHSSTDTQYF. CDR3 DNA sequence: TGTGCCAGCAGCCTCGGGTCTGTTTCCCATTCTAGCACAGATACGCAGTATTTT.

Here the CDR3 DNA reads TGCGCCAGCAGCCAAGGTCCAGGGACACTAACGAACACCGGGGAGCTGTTTTTT. This codes for CASSQGPGTLTNTGELFF. The chain carries TRBV4-1 and TRBJ2-2; the D gene is possibly TRBD1 (6 bases). This CDR3 contains 18 residues. V was clipped by 1 base and J by 0 bases, with 15 bases between them. Germline loops: CDR1 MGHRA, CDR2 YSYEKL.

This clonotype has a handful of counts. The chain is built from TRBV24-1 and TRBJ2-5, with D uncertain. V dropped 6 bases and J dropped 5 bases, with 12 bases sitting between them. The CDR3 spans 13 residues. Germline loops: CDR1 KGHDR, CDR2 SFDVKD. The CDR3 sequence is CATSKAPQETQYF. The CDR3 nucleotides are TGTGCCACCAGTAAAGCCCCCCAGGAGACCCAGTACTTC.

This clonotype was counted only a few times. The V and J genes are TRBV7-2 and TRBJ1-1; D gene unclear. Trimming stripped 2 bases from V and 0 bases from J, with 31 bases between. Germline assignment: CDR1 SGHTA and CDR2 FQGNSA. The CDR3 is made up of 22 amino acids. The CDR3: CASSLLIVGATRLQTMNTEAFF. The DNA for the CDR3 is TGTGCCAGCAGCTTATTAATCGTTGGAGCAACCCGATTACAAACCATGAACACTGAAGCTTTCTTT.

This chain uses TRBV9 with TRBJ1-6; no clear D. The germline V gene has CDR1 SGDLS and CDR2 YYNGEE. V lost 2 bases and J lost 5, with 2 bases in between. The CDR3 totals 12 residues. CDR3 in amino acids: CASSVDNSPLHF. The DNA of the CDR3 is TGTGCCAGCAGCGTCGATAATTCACCCCTCCACTTT.

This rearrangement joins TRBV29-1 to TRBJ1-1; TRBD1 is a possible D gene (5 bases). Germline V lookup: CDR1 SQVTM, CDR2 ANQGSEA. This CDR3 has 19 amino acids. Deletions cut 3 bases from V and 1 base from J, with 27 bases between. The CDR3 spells CSVDGRGGRAGVSNTEAFF. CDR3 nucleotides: TGCAGCGTTGATGGCCGGGGCGGCAGGGCGGGGGTGTCGAACACTGAAGCTTTCTTT. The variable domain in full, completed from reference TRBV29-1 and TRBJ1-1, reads SAVISQKPSRDICQRGTSLTIQCQVDSQVTMMFWYRQQPGQSLTLIATANQGSEATYESGFVIDKFPISRPNLTFSTLTVSNMSPEDSSIYLCSVDGRGGRAGVSNTEAFFGQGTRLTVV.

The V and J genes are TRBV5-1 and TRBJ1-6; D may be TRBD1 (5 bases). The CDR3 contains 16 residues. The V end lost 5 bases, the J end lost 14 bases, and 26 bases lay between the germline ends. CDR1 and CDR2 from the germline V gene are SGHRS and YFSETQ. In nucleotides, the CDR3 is TGCGCCAGCAGTTACACAACCGGGACTCCGACCAGATCCCTCCACTTT. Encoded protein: CASSYTTGTPTRSLHF.

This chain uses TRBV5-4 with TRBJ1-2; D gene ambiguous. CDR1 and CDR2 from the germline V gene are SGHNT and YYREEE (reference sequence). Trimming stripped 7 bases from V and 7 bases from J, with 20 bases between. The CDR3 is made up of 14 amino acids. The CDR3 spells CASLPMEEGVGYTF. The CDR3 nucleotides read TGTGCCAGCCTCCCCATGGAGGAGGGTGTTGGCTACACCTTC. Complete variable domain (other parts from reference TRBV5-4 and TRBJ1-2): ETGVTQSPTHLIKTRGQQVTLRCSSQSGHNTVSWYQQALGQGPQFIFQYYREEENGRGNFPPRFSGLQFPNYSSELNVNALELDDSALYLCASLPMEEGVGYTFGSGTRLTVV.

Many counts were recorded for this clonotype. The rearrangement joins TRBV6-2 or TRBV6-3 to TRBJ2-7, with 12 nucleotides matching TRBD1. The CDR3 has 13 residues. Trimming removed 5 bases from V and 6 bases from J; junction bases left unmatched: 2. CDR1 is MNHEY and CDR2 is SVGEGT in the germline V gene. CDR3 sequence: CASSRGQGAEQYV. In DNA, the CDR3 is TGTGCCAGCAGTCGGGGACAGGGGGCCGAGCAGTACGTC.

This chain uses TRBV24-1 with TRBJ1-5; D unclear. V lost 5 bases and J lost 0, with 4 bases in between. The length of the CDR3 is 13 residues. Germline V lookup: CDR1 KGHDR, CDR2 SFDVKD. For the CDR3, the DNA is TGTGCCACCAGTGCTATTAGCAATCAGCCCCAGCATTTT. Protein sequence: CATSAISNQPQHF.